This T cell receptor beta chain was documented in a study of T-cell memory formation after mild COVID-19. Study at large: Largely donor-specific TCR clusters were found.

A few counts support this clonotype. Its antigen is still unknown. The CDR3 runs to 13 residues. Unmatched junction bases numbered 5, after V lost 5 bases and J lost 4 bases. Each CDR3 protein gets one entry after TCRdb re-called the 5' RACE reads with MiXCR. The sample has about 350,000 distinct CDR3 sequences, 25% to 30% seen once. Whole-study findings and limits: Whether second-wave clones peaking at day 37 were SARS-CoV-2 specific went unconfirmed. Some clones that responded turned up in pre-infection memory, which suggests that cross-reactive memory joined in. Whereas later expanders leaned CD4+, clones contracting day 15 to 85 showed a balanced CD4/CD8 makeup.

The sequence derives from an adult woman who had mild COVID-19 (a few samples of this study predate the infection). Cell type and time point are not known. Material for sequencing was PBMCs or a T cell subset sorted from them (not recorded which). The chain joins TRBV12-3 or TRBV12-4 to TRBJ2-7; TRBD1 aligns across 7 bases. DNA of the CDR3: TGTGCCAGCAGTGCTTACAGGGGTTACGAGCAGTACTTC. Protein: CASSAYRGYEQYF.